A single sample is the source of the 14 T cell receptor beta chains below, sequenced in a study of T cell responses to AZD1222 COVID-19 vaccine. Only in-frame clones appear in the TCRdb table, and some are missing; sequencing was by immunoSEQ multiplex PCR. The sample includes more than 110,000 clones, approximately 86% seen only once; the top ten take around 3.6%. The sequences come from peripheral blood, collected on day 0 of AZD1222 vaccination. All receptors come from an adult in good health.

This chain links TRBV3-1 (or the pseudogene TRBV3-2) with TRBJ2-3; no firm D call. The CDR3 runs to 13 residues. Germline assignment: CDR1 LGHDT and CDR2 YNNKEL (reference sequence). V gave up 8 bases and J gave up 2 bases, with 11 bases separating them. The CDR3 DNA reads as TGTGCCAGCTGGTCGCAGACCACAGATACGCAGTATTTT. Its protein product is CASWSQTTDTQYF.

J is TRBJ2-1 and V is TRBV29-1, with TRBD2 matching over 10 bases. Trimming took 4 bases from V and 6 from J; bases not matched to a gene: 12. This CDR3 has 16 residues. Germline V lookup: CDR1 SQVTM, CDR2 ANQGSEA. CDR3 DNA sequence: TGCAGCGTTGCGGAAGCGGGAGGGATTCCCTCCAATGAGCAGTTCTTC. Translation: CSVAEAGGIPSNEQFF.

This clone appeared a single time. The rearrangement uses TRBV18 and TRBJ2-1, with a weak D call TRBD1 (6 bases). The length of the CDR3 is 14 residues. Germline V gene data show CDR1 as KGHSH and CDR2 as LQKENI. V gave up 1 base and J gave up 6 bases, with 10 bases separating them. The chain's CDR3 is CASSPRPDSNEQFF. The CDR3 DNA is TGTGCCAGCTCACCACGGCCGGACAGCAATGAGCAGTTCTTC.

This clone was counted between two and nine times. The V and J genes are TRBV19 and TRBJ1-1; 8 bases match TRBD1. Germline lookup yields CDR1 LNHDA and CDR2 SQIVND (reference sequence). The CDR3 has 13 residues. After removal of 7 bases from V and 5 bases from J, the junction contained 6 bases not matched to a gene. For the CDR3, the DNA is TGTGCCAGTAATTTACAGGGGGTGACTGAAGCTTTCTTT. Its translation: CASNLQGVTEAFF. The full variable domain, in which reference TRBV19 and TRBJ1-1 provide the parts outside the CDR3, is DGGITQSPKYLFRKEGQNVTLSCEQNLNHDAMYWYRQDPGQGLRLIYYSQIVNDFQKGDIAEGYSVSREKKESFPLTVTSAQKNPTAFYLCASNLQGVTEAFFGQGTRLTVV.

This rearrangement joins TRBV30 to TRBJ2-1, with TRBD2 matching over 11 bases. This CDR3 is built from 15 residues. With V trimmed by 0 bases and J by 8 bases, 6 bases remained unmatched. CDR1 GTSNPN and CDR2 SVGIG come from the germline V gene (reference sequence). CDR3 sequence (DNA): TGTGCCTGGAGTGTCAAACTAGCGGGAGCACATGAGCAGTTCTTC. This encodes CAWSVKLAGAHEQFF. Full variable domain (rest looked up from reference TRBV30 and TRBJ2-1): SQTIHQWPATLVQPVGSPLSLECTVEGTSNPNLYWYRQAAGRGLQLLFYSVGIGQISSEVPQNLSASRPQDRQFILSSKKLLLSDSGFYLCAWSVKLAGAHEQFFGPGTRLTVL.

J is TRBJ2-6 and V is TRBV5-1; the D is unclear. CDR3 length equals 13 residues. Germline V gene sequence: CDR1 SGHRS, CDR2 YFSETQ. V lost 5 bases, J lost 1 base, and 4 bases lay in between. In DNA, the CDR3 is TGCGCCAGCAGACTTTCTGGGGCCAACGTCCTGACTTTC. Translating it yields CASRLSGANVLTF.

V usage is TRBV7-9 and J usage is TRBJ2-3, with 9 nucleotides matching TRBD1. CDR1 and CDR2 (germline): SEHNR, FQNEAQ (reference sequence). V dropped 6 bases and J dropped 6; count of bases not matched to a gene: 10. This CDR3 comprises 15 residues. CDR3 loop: CASRTGGGSSDTQYF. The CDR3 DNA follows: TGTGCCAGCAGGACAGGGGGTGGGTCCAGCGATACGCAGTATTTT.

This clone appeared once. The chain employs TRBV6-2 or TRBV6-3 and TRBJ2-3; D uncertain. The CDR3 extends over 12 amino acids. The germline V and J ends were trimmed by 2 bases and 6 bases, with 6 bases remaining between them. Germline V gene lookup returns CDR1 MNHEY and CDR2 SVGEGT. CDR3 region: CASSYVGDTQYF. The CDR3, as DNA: TGTGCCAGCAGTTACGTCGGGGATACGCAGTATTTT.

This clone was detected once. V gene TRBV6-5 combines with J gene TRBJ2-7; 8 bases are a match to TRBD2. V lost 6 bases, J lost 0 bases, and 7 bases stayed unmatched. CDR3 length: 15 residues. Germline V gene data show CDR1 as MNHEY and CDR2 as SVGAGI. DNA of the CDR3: TGTGCCAGCAGCTCTGTAGCGGGGAGCTCCTACGAGCAGTACTTC. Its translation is CASSSVAGSSYEQYF.

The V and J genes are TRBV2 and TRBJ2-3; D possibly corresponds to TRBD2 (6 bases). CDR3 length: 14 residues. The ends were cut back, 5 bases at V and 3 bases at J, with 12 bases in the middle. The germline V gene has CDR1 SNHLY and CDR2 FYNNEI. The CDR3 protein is CASSRGASTDTQYF. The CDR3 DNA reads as TGTGCCAGCAGTCGCGGGGCTTCTACAGATACGCAGTATTTT.

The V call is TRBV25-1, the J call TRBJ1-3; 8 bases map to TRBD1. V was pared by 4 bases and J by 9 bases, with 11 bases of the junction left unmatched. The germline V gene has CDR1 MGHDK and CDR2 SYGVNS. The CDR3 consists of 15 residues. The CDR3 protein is CASSGVGQGGGTIYF. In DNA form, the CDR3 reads TGTGCCAGCAGTGGGGTTGGACAGGGCGGGGGCACCATATATTTT.

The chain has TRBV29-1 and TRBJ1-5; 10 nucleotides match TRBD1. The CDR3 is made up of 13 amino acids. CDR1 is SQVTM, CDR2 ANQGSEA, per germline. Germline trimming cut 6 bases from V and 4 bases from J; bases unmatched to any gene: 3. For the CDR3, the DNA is TGCAGCGTGGGACAGGGGTTAAATCAGCCCCAGCATTTT. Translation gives CSVGQGLNQPQHF.

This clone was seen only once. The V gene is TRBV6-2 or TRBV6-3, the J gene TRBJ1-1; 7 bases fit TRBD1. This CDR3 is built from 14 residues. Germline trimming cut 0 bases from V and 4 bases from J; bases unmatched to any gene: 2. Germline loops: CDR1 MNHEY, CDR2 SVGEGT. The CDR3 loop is CASSYSTGSTEAFF. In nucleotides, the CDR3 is TGTGCCAGCAGTTACTCGACAGGGAGCACTGAAGCTTTCTTT.

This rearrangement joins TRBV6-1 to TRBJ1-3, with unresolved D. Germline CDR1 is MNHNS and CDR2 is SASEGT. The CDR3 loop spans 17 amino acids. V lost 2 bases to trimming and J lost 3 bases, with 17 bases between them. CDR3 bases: TGTGCCAGCAGTGAATCTCCGGGCTTCTCATTTGGAAACACCATATATTTT. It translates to CASSESPGFSFGNTIYF.